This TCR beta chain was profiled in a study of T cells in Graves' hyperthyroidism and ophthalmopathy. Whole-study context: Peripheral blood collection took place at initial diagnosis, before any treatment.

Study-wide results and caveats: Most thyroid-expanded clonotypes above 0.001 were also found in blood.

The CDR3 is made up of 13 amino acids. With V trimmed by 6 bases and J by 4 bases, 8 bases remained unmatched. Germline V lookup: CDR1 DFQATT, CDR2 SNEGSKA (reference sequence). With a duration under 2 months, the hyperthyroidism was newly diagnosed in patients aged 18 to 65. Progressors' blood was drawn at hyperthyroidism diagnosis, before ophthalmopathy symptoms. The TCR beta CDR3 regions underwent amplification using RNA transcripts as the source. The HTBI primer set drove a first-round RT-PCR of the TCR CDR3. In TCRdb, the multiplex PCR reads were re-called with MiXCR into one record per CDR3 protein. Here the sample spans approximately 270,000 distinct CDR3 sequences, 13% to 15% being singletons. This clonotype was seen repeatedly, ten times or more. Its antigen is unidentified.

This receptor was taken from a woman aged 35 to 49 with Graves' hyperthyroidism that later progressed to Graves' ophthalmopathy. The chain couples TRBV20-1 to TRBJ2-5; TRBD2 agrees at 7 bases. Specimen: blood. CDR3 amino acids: CSAPEGGGETQYF. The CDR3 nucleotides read TGCAGTGCCCCAGAGGGCGGGGGAGAGACCCAGTACTTC.